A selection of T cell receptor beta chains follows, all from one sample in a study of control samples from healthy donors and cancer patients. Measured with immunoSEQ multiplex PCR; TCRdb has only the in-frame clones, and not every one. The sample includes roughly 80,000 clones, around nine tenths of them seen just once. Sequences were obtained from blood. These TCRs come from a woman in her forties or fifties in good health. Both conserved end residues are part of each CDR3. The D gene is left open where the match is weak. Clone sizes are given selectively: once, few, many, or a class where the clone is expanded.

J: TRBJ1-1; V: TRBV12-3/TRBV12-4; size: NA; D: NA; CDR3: CASTIVNKGEAFF; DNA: TGTGCCAGCACCATAGTAAATAAGGGTGAAGCTTTCTTT
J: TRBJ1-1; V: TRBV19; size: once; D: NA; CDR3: CASSIGGNTEAFF; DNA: TGTGCCAGTAGTATAGGAGGGAACACTGAAGCTTTCTTT
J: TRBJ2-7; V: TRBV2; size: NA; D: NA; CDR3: CASSGGQGGEQYF; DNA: TGTGCCAGCAGTGGTGGACAAGGAGGCGAGCAGTACTTC
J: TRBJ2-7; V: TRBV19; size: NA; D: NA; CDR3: CASLDRDPSYEQYF; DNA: TGTGCCAGCCTTGATCGGGACCCCTCCTACGAGCAGTACTTC
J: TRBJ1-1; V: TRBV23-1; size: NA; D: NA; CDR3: CASSPLLPGPVEAFF; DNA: TGCGCCAGCAGTCCACTCCTGCCCGGACCCGTCGAAGCTTTCTTT
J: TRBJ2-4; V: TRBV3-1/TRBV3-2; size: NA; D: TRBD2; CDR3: CASSGLAGGMSQYF; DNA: TGTGCCAGCAGCGGACTAGCGGGGGGGATGAGTCAGTACTTC
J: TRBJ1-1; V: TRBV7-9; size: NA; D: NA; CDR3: CASSLVNTEAFF; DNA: TGTGCCAGCAGCTTAGTGAACACTGAAGCTTTCTTT
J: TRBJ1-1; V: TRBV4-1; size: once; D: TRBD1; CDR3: CASSQGQGANTEAFF; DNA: TGCGCCAGCAGCCAAGGACAGGGGGCAAACACTGAAGCTTTCTTT
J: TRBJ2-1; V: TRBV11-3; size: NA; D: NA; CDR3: CASSTGRANEQFF; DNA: TGTGCCAGCAGCACTGGACGGGCCAATGAGCAGTTCTTC
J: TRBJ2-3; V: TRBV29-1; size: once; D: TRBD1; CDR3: CSLQTGGADTQYF; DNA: TGCAGCTTACAGACAGGGGGCGCAGATACGCAGTATTTT
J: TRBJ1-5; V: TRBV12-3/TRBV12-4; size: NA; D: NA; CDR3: CASSRQSNQPQHF; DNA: TGTGCCAGCAGCCGACAAAGCAATCAGCCCCAGCATTTT
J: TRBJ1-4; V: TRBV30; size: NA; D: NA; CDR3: CAWSLLQGNEKLFF; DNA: TGTGCCTGGAGCCTGCTACAGGGTAATGAAAAACTGTTTTTT
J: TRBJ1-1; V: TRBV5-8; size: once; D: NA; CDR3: CASSIGTVNTEAFF; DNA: TGTGCCAGCAGCATAGGGACGGTGAACACTGAAGCTTTCTTT
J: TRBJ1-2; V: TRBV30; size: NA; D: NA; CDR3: CAWSDGASHLNYGYTF; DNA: TGTGCCTGGAGTGACGGGGCCTCACACCTTAACTATGGCTACACCTTC
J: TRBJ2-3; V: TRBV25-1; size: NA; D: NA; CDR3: CATSRGASTDTQYF; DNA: TGTGCCACCAGCCGGGGGGCTAGCACAGATACGCAGTATTTT
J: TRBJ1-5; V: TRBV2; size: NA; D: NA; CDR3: CASNRDPYQPQHF; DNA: TGTGCCAGCAACAGGGACCCCTATCAGCCCCAGCATTTT
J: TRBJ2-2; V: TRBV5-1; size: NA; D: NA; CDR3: CASSLAVDSGTGELFF; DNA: TGCGCCAGCAGCTTGGCCGTCGACAGCGGCACCGGGGAGCTGTTTTTT
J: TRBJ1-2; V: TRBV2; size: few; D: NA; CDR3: CASSVIRDYGYTF; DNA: TGTGCCAGCAGTGTGATCAGGGATTATGGCTACACCTTC
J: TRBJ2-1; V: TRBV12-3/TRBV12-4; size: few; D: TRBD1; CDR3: CASSFGQGPFF; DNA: TGTGCCAGCAGTTTCGGACAGGGCCCGTTCTTC
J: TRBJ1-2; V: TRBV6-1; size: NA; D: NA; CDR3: CASSETGQPHYGYTF; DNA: TGTGCCAGCAGTGAAACTGGACAACCACACTATGGCTACACCTTC
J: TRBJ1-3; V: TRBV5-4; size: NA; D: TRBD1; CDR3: CASSLGGQGRNTIYF; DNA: TGTGCCAGCAGCTTGGGGGGACAGGGGAGAAACACCATATATTTT
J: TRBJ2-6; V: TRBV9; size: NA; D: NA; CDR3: CASRQGDSGANVLTF; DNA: TGTGCCAGCAGACAGGGAGACTCTGGGGCCAACGTCCTGACTTTC
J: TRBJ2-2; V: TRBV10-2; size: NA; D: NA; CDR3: CASSDVAGKPGELFF; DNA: TGCGCCAGCAGTGACGTGGCAGGAAAACCCGGGGAGCTGTTTTTT
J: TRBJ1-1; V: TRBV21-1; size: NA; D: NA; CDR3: CASSKEQVNTEAFF; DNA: TGTGCCAGCAGCAAAGAACAGGTGAACACTGAAGCTTTCTTT